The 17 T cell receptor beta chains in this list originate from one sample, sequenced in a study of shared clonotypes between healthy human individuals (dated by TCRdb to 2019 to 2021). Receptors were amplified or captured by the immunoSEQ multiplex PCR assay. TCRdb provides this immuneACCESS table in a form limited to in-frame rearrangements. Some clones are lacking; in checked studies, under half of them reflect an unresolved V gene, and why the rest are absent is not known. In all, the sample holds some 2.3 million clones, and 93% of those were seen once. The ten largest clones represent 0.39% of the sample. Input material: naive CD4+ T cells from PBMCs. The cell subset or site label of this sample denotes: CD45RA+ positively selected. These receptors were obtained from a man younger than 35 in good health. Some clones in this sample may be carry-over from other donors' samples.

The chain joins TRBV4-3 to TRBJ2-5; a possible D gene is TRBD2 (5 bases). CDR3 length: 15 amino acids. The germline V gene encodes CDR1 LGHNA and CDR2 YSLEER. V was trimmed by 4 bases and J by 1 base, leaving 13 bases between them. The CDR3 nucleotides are TGCGCCAGCAGCCGCCAAAGAGGACTCCAAGAGACCCAGTACTTC. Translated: CASSRQRGLQETQYF.

Written as DNA, the CDR3 is TGTGCCAGCAGTTACTCTTTTTTGCAGGGCACTGAAGCTTTCTTT. Translating gives CASSYSFLQGTEAFF. J is TRBJ1-1 and V is TRBV6-5; D may be TRBD1 (5 bases). CDR1 is MNHEY and CDR2 is SVGAGI in the germline V gene. Trimming cost V 0 bases and J 4 bases, with 12 bases left between them. This CDR3 contains 15 residues.

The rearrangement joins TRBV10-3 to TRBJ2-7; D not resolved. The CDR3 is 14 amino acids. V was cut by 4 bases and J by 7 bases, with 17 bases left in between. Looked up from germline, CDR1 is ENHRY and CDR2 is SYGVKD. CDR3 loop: CAISVGTAPLEQYF. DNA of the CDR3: TGTGCCATCAGTGTAGGTACAGCGCCCTTGGAGCAGTACTTC.

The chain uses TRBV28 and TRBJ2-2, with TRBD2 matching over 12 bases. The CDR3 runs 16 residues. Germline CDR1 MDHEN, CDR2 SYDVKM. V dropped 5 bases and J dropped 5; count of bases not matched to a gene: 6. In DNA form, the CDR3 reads TGTGCCAGCAGTATGACTAGCGGGAGTTTGACCGGGGAGCTGTTTTTT. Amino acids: CASSMTSGSLTGELFF.

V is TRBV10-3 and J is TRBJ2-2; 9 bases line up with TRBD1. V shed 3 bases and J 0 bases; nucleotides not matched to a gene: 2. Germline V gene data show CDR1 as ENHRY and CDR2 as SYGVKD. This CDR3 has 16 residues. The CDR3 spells CAISDRQGANTGELFF. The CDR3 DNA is TGTGCCATCAGTGATAGACAGGGGGCGAACACCGGGGAGCTGTTTTTT.

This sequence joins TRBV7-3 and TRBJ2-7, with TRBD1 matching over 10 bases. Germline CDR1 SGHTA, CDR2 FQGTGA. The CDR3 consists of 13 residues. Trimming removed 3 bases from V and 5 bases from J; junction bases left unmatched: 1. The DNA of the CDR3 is TGTGCCAGCAGCTTGACAGGGGGCAACGAGCAGTACTTC. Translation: CASSLTGGNEQYF. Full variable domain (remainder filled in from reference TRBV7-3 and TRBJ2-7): GAGVSQTPSNKVTEKGKYVELRCDPISGHTALYWYRQSLGQGPEFLIYFQGTGAADDSGLPNDRFFAVRPEGSVSTLKIQRTERGDSAVYLCASSLTGGNEQYFGPGTRLTVT.

This chain's CDR3 is CASSLRAGSSGNTIYF. The CDR3 DNA reads TGCGCCAGCAGCTTAAGGGCAGGGAGCTCTGGAAACACCATATATTTT. The genes are TRBV5-1 and TRBJ1-3; D possibly corresponds to TRBD1 (5 bases). The germline V and J ends were trimmed by 2 bases and 0 bases, with 12 bases remaining between them. Germline V gene data show CDR1 as SGHRS and CDR2 as YFSETQ. The CDR3 has 16 amino acids.

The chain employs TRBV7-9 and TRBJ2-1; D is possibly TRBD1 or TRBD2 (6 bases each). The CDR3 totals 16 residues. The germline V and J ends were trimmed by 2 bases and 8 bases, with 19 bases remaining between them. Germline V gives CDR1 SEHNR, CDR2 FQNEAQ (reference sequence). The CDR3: CASSLRKSGALDEQFF. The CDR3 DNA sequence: TGTGCCAGCAGCTTACGGAAATCGGGGGCTTTAGATGAGCAGTTCTTC.

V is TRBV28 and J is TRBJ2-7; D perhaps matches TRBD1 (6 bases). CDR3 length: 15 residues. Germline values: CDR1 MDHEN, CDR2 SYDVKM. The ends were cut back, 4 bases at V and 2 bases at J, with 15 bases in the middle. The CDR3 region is CASSSWGQGAYEQYF. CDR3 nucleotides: TGTGCCAGCAGTTCCTGGGGGCAGGGAGCCTACGAGCAGTACTTC.

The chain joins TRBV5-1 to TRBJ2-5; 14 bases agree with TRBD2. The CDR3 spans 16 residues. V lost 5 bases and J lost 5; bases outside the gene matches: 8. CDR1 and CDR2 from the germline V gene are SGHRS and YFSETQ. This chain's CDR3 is CASSYEGLAGVETQYF. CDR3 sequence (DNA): TGCGCCAGCAGTTACGAGGGACTAGCGGGAGTCGAGACCCAGTACTTC.

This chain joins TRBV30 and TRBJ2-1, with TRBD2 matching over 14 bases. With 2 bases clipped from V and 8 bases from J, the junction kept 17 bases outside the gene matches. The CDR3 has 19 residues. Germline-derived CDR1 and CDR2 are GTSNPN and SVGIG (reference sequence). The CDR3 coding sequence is TGTGCCTGGAGTCCGAGACTAGCGGGAGGGAAATTGGGCTTGGATGAGCAGTTCTTC. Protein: CAWSPRLAGGKLGLDEQFF.

The CDR3 DNA reads TGTGCCAGCAGCCCAGTAGCGGGAATCTCCAATGAGCAGTTCTTC. Protein: CASSPVAGISNEQFF. The chain has TRBV11-2 and TRBJ2-1; 8 bases agree with TRBD2. The germline V gene encodes CDR1 SGHAT and CDR2 FQNNGV. V lost 5 bases, J lost 6 bases, and 9 bases stayed unmatched. The length of the CDR3 is 15 residues.

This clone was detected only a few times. The CDR3 protein is CASLASGNTGELFF. CDR3 sequence (DNA): TGTGCCAGCCTGGCTAGCGGTAACACCGGGGAGCTGTTTTTT. The rearrangement joins TRBV2 to TRBJ2-2; 7 nucleotides agree with TRBD2. Losses at the gene ends were 8 bases for V and 2 bases for J; bases not matched to a gene: 5. Per germline, CDR1 SNHLY and CDR2 FYNNEI. This CDR3 comprises 14 residues.

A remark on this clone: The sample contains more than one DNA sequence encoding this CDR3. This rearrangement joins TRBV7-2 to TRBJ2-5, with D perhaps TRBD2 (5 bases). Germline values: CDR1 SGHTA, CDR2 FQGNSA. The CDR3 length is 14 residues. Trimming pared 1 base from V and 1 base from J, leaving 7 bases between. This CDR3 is CASSLGLAQETQYF. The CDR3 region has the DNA TGTGCCAGCAGCTTAGGTCTAGCCCAAGAGACCCAGTACTTC.

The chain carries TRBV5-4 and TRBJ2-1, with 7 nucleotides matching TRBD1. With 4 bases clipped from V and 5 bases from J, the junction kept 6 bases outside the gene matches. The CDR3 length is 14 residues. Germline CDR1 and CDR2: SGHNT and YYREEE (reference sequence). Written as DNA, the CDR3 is TGTGCCAGCAGCCAGATGACAGGGCACAATGAGCAGTTCTTC. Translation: CASSQMTGHNEQFF.

The CDR3 DNA reads as TGCGCCAGCAGCCAAGAAGGACTAGCGGGAGGAGGGCTCAGAGATACGCAGTATTTT. This sequence encodes CASSQEGLAGGGLRDTQYF. The chain combines TRBV4-1 with TRBJ2-3; 14 nucleotides agree with TRBD2. CDR1 is MGHRA and CDR2 is YSYEKL in the germline V gene. The V segment lost 0 bases and the J segment 5 bases; nucleotides outside the gene matches: 10. The CDR3 is made up of 19 amino acids.

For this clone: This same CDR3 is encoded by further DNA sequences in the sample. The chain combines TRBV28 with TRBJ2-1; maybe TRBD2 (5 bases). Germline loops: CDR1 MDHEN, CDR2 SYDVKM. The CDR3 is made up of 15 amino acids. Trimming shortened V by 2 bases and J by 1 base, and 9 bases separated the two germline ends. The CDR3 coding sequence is TGTGCCAGCAGTTTACCGGGATCTTCCTACAATGAGCAGTTCTTC. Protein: CASSLPGSSYNEQFF.